Each of the 20 T cell receptor beta chains below was sequenced from the same sample in a study of T cell clonotyping in hematopoietic cell transplantation. Sequencing used immunoSEQ multiplex PCR; TCRdb keeps in-frame clones, though not all of them. The sample carries 15,000 or so clones, roughly 80% recorded once. The starting material was PBMCs, obtained 100 days after allogeneic stem cell transplant. Receptors were obtained from a female patient aged 35-55 years who had an allogeneic stem cell transplant from a related donor, so T cells may come from the graft donor. Some clones in this sample may be carry-over from other donors' samples.

This rearrangement joins TRBV2 to TRBJ1-6, with D possibly being TRBD1 (5 bases). Germline V lookup: CDR1 SNHLY, CDR2 FYNNEI. V gave up 4 bases and J gave up 7 bases, with 14 bases separating them. The CDR3 loop spans 15 amino acids. The CDR3 bases are TGTGCCAGCAGTGCAGGGCCCCAGAGGAATTCACCCCTCCACTTT. Its translation: CASSAGPQRNSPLHF.

This CDR3 reads CASSAVEVPYEQYF. DNA for the CDR3: TGTGCCAGTAGTGCCGTGGAAGTACCCTACGAGCAGTACTTC. The rearrangement links TRBV19 to TRBJ2-7; D not certain. Germline CDR1 is LNHDA and CDR2 is SQIVND (reference sequence). There are 14 residues in the CDR3. Trimming removed 5 bases at V and 2 bases at J, with 13 bases between.

The chain is built from TRBV28 and TRBJ1-5; possible D gene TRBD1, 6 bases. This CDR3 is built from 14 residues. Trimming removed 7 bases at V and 4 bases at J, with 14 bases between. Germline CDR1 MDHEN, CDR2 SYDVKM. CDR3: CASIVQGSNQPQHF. CDR3 coding DNA: TGTGCCAGCATCGTACAGGGTTCTAATCAGCCCCAGCATTTT.

The chain uses TRBV19 and TRBJ1-2, with D possibly being TRBD1 (6 bases). The CDR3 contains 13 residues. Trimming removed 11 bases at V and 8 bases at J, with 21 bases between. The V gene's germline CDR1 is LNHDA and CDR2 SQIVND (reference sequence). The CDR3 nucleotides read TGTGCCGTAAGCCGGGACACCAAAATGGGCTACACCTTC. It yields the protein CAVSRDTKMGYTF. The full variable domain, with the rest looked up from reference TRBV19 and TRBJ1-2, is DGGITQSPKYLFRKEGQNVTLSCEQNLNHDAMYWYRQDPGQGLRLIYYSQIVNDFQKGDIAEGYSVSREKKESFPLTVTSAQKNPTAFYLCAVSRDTKMGYTFGSGTRLTVV.

The chain has TRBV4-1 and TRBJ1-3; 7 bases are a match to TRBD1. This CDR3 contains 19 residues. V was pared by 0 bases and J by 0 bases, with 11 bases of the junction left unmatched. CDR1 is MGHRA and CDR2 is YSYEKL in the germline V gene. CDR3 bases: TGCGCCAGCAGCCAAGATTTGAGCCTAGGACAGGACTCTGGAAACACCATATATTTT. Amino acids: CASSQDLSLGQDSGNTIYF.

The genes are TRBV6-1 and TRBJ1-5, with TRBD1 matching over 7 bases. The CDR3 is 14 amino acids. V lost 8 bases to trimming and J lost 2 bases; unmatched junction nucleotides: 6. Per germline, CDR1 MNHNS and CDR2 SASEGT. For the CDR3, the DNA is TGTGCCAGCTCAGATACAGGGGGCAATCAGCCCCAGCATTTT. It translates to CASSDTGGNQPQHF.

The chain uses TRBV9 and TRBJ1-6; 8 nucleotides align to TRBD1. This CDR3 contains 17 residues. The V segment lost 3 bases and the J segment 5 bases; nucleotides outside the gene matches: 10. Germline lookup yields CDR1 SGDLS and CDR2 YYNGEE. This chain's CDR3 is CASSAIGQGLNNSPLHF. DNA of the CDR3: TGTGCCAGCAGCGCGATTGGACAGGGACTCAATAATTCACCCCTCCACTTT. The full variable domain, with the rest looked up from reference TRBV9 and TRBJ1-6, is DSGVTQTPKHLITATGQRVTLRCSPRSGDLSVYWYQQSLDQGLQFLIQYYNGEERAKGNILERFSAQQFPDLHSELNLSSLELGDSALYFCASSAIGQGLNNSPLHFGNGTRLTVT.

The chain recombines TRBV5-8 with TRBJ2-3; 11 bases are shared with TRBD1. V lost 4 bases, J lost 1 base, and 8 bases stayed unmatched. The CDR3 is made up of 17 amino acids. Germline loops: CDR1 SGHTS, CDR2 YDEGEE. CDR3 in DNA: TGTGCCAGCAGCCCTACCGGGACAGGGGGTCGCACAGATACGCAGTATTTT. This translates into CASSPTGTGGRTDTQYF.

A remark on this clone: A read error may produce the germline difference seen at one junction end. V usage is TRBV7-7 and J usage is TRBJ2-1; D is uncertain. The CDR3 contains 15 residues. Germline V CDR1 and CDR2: SSHAT, FNYEAQ (reference sequence). This chain's CDR3 is CASSLGTASYNEQFF. As DNA, the CDR3 is TGTGCTAGCAGCTTAGGTACCGCTTCCTACAATGAGCAGTTCTTC. The entire variable domain, with the rest obtained from reference TRBV7-7 and TRBJ2-1, is as follows: GAGVSQSPRYKVTKRGQDVTLRCDPISSHATLYWYQQALGQGPEFLTYFNYEAQPDKSGLPSDRFSAERPEGSISTLTIQRTEQRDSAMYRCASSLGTASYNEQFFGPGTRLTVL.

The chain combines TRBV6-1 with TRBJ1-1; D gene uncertain. CDR1 is MNHNS and CDR2 is SASEGT in the germline V gene. V lost 1 base and J lost 2, with 11 bases in between. The CDR3 loop spans 15 amino acids. The CDR3 loop reads CASSEEVLENTEAFF. CDR3 in DNA: TGTGCCAGCAGTGAAGAGGTCTTGGAAAACACTGAAGCTTTCTTT.

The chain recombines TRBV11-1 with TRBJ2-7; 10 bases match TRBD2. V gave up 6 bases and J gave up 3 bases; unmatched junction bases: 11. Germline V gene data show CDR1 as SGHAT and CDR2 as FQDESV (reference sequence). The length of the CDR3 is 16 residues. Here the CDR3 reads CASRRTRLAGDYEQYF. The CDR3 DNA reads as TGTGCCAGCAGACGAACCCGGCTAGCGGGAGACTACGAGCAGTACTTC.

The gene calls are TRBV5-5 and TRBJ1-4; D gene unclear. The CDR3 spans 14 residues. Trimming cost V 0 bases and J 5 bases, with 8 bases left between them. Per the germline V gene, CDR1 is SGHKS and CDR2 is YYEKEE (reference sequence). This CDR3 reads CASSLGDSNEKLFF. The CDR3, as DNA: TGTGCCAGCAGCTTGGGGGATTCGAATGAAAAACTGTTTTTT. Based on the CDR3 plus reference TRBV5-5 and TRBJ1-4, the full variable domain is DAGVTQSPTHLIKTRGQQVTLRCSPISGHKSVSWYQQVLGQGPQFIFQYYEKEERGRGNFPDRFSARQFPNYSSELNVNALLLGDSALYLCASSLGDSNEKLFFGSGTQLSVL.

The chain has TRBV6-5 and TRBJ2-3; D possibly uses TRBD1 or TRBD2 (5 bases each). The V gene's germline CDR1 is MNHEY and CDR2 SVGAGI. The CDR3 is made up of 14 amino acids. Trimming left V 6 bases short and J 2 bases short, with 12 bases between. This CDR3 reads CASRDTDYTDTQYF. The DNA of the CDR3 is TGTGCCAGCAGGGACACAGACTACACAGATACGCAGTATTTT.

This chain connects TRBV29-1 to TRBJ1-5, with D perhaps TRBD1 (5 bases). The CDR3 runs to 14 residues. CDR1 and CDR2 (germline): SQVTM, ANQGSEA. The V end was cut by 7 bases, the J end by 7 bases, with 20 bases between. CDR3 bases: TGCAGCGGCTCGTTCGGGGGTCCAGGACAGCCCCAGCATTTT. Translated: CSGSFGGPGQPQHF.

This chain links TRBV23-1 with TRBJ1-2; D is undetermined. TRBV23-1 is noted as an ORF with a role that remains uncertain. Between the trimmed V and J ends, which lost 2 bases and 8 bases, there was a span of 18 bases. There are 15 residues in the CDR3. CDR3: CASSQKRTHSYGYTF. DNA of the CDR3: TGCGCCAGCAGTCAAAAAAGGACGCACAGCTACGGCTACACCTTC.

The chain links TRBV2 to TRBJ1-6; D remains ambiguous. Germline V gene sequence: CDR1 SNHLY, CDR2 FYNNEI. Trimming pared 7 bases from V and 3 bases from J, leaving 10 bases between. The CDR3 consists of 14 residues. Here the CDR3 DNA reads TGTGCCAGCAAGGTCTACAGCTATAATTCACCCCTCCACTTT. It specifies CASKVYSYNSPLHF.

The chain uses TRBV7-8 and TRBJ2-1, with D unclear. CDR1 and CDR2 from the germline V gene are SGHVS and FQNEAQ. The CDR3 is made up of 12 amino acids. V was pared by 4 bases and J by 5 bases, with 6 bases between. Written as DNA, the CDR3 is TGTGCCAGCAGCTATCTGCACAATGAGCAGTTCTTC. This gives the protein CASSYLHNEQFF.

The V gene is TRBV5-4, the J gene TRBJ2-3; TRBD2 matches 15 bases. CDR3 length: 19 amino acids. In germline, CDR1 is SGHNT, CDR2 YYREEE (reference sequence). Germline trimming cut 5 bases from V and 0 bases from J; bases unmatched to any gene: 10. The CDR3 here is CASRAGLAGGRASTDTQYF. CDR3 sequence (DNA): TGTGCCAGCAGAGCGGGACTAGCGGGAGGACGTGCTAGCACAGATACGCAGTATTTT.

CDR3 amino acids: CASSLIAGTIQETQYF. The CDR3 DNA reads as TGTGCCAGCAGTCTCATAGCGGGGACGATACAAGAGACCCAGTACTTC. The genes are TRBV28 and TRBJ2-5; 8 positions match TRBD2. Germline V gene data show CDR1 as MDHEN and CDR2 as SYDVKM. This CDR3 has 16 residues. The ends lost 5 bases at V and 2 bases at J; junction bases unmatched: 10.

The J gene is TRBJ1-3, the V gene TRBV6-5, with D maybe TRBD1 (6 bases). V lost 4 bases and J lost 0, with 13 bases in between. Germline assignment: CDR1 MNHEY and CDR2 SVGAGI. The CDR3 has 16 amino acids. CDR3 bases: TGTGCCAGCAGTTCCACCCCAGGGGACTCTGGAAACACCATATATTTT. Its translation: CASSSTPGDSGNTIYF.